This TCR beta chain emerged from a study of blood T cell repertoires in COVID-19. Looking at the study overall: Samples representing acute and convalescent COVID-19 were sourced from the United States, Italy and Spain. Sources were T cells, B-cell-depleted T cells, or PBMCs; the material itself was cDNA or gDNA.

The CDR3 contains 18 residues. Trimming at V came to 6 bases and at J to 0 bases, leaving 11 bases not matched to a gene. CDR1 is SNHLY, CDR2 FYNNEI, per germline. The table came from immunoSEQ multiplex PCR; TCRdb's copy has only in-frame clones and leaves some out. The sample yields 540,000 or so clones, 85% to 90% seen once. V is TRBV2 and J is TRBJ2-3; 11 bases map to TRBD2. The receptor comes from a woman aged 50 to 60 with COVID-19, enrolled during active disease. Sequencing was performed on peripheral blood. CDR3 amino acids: CASSAGTSGTSSTDTQYF. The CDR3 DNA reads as TGTGCCAGCAGCGCCGGGACTAGCGGAACTTCTAGCACAGATACGCAGTATTTT.